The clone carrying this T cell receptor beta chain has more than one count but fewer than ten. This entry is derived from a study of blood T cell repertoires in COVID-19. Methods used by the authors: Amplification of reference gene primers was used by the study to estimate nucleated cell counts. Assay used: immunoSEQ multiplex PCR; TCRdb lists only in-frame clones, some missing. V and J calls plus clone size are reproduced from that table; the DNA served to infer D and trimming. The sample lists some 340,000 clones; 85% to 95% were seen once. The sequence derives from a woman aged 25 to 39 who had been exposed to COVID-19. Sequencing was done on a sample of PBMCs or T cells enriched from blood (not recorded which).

CDR3 protein: CASSGQGGPNEKLFF. The CDR3 DNA sequence: TGTGCCAGTAGTGGACAGGGGGGACCTAATGAAAAACTGTTTTTT. The J gene is TRBJ1-4, the V gene TRBV19; TRBD1 agrees at 10 bases. The CDR3 runs to 15 residues. Germline V CDR1 and CDR2: LNHDA, SQIVND (reference sequence). With 5 bases clipped from V and 3 bases from J, the junction kept 3 bases outside the gene matches.